The 26 T cell receptor beta chains reported below all come from one sample, sequenced in a study of T cells after posttransplantation cyclophosphamide. Assay used: immunoSEQ multiplex PCR; TCRdb lists only in-frame clones, some missing. The sample includes 35,000 to 45,000 clones, none of them occurring once. Sequencing used PBMCs. The receptor source for this set is a man aged 35-49 years in good health, CMV-negative, and a related stem cell transplant donor.

Only a few counts were recorded for this clone. The chain couples TRBV5-1 to TRBJ2-5; TRBD1 might be the D (5 bases). Germline V gene data show CDR1 as SGHRS and CDR2 as YFSETQ. The CDR3 consists of 13 residues. The CDR3 reads CTSRGSLQETQYF. DNA of the CDR3: TGCACTTCAAGGGGCAGCCTCCAAGAGACCCAGTACTTC.

This clone has a count of ten or more. The chain joins TRBV27 to TRBJ2-6, with D possibly matching TRBD2 (6 bases). Germline V gene sequence: CDR1 MNHEY, CDR2 SMNVEV (reference sequence). V lost 4 bases to trimming and J lost 0 bases, with 13 bases between them. The CDR3 sequence is 17 residues long. The CDR3 region is CASSSVKGGSGANVLTF. The CDR3 DNA reads TGTGCCAGCAGTTCGGTTAAGGGAGGCTCTGGGGCCAACGTCCTGACTTTC.

Many counts were recorded for this clone. The chain uses TRBV9 and TRBJ1-1, with D maybe TRBD1 (5 bases). Germline loops: CDR1 SGDLS, CDR2 YYNGEE. The V end lost 2 bases, the J end lost 0 bases, and 11 bases lay between the germline ends. The CDR3 sequence is 15 residues long. In DNA, the CDR3 is TGTGCCAGCAGCGTGGAGGGGTCCATGAACACTGAAGCTTTCTTT. Translated, it gives CASSVEGSMNTEAFF.

V is TRBV6-1 and J is TRBJ2-3; weak D call: TRBD2 (5 bases). The V gene lost 5 bases and the J gene lost 5 bases, with 14 bases spanning the gap. Per the germline V gene, CDR1 is MNHNS and CDR2 is SASEGT. The CDR3 runs 14 residues. This chain's CDR3 is CASSPGGSRDTQYF. DNA of the CDR3: TGTGCCAGCAGTCCCGGAGGTTCAAGAGATACGCAGTATTTT.

Ten or more counts support this clone. The CDR3 reads CASSTEDRVGGPQHF. CDR3 sequence (DNA): TGTGCCAGTAGTACCGAGGACAGGGTGGGTGGGCCCCAGCATTTT. This chain joins TRBV19 and TRBJ1-5, with 8 bases matching TRBD1. This CDR3 contains 15 residues. V was pared by 4 bases and J by 9 bases, with 11 bases of the junction left unmatched. Per germline, CDR1 LNHDA and CDR2 SQIVND (reference sequence). Looking up the rest from reference TRBV19 and TRBJ1-5 gives the full variable domain: DGGITQSPKYLFRKEGQNVTLSCEQNLNHDAMYWYRQDPGQGLRLIYYSQIVNDFQKGDIAEGYSVSREKKESFPLTVTSAQKNPTAFYLCASSTEDRVGGPQHFGDGTRLSIL.

This clone was seen many times. The genes are TRBV19 and TRBJ1-6, with 8 bases fitting TRBD1. Germline CDR1 is LNHDA and CDR2 is SQIVND (reference sequence). Losses at the gene ends were 5 bases for V and 11 bases for J; bases not matched to a gene: 8. CDR3 size: 14 residues. This chain's CDR3 is CASSPGQGGPPLHF. CDR3 in DNA: TGTGCCAGTAGTCCAGGACAGGGTGGGCCACCCCTCCACTTT.

This clone was counted at least ten times. V gene TRBV7-8 combines with J gene TRBJ2-2, with 9 bases that match TRBD1. The CDR3 covers 15 residues. Trimming took 5 bases from V and 2 from J; bases not matched to a gene: 3. Per germline, CDR1 SGHVS and CDR2 FQNEAQ. This chain's CDR3 is CASSTTGGNTGELFF. The CDR3 region has the DNA TGTGCCAGCAGCACAACAGGGGGCAACACCGGGGAGCTGTTTTTT.

This clone was counted many times. The CDR3 loop reads CASSLGGRGANTGELFF. Written as DNA, the CDR3 is TGTGCCAGCAGCTTGGGGGGTCGGGGGGCGAACACCGGGGAGCTGTTTTTT. This chain uses TRBV5-4 with TRBJ2-2; 7 bases agree with TRBD2. J was trimmed by 0 bases and V by 0 bases; bases with no gene match: 5. Germline assignment: CDR1 SGHNT and CDR2 YYREEE (reference sequence). This CDR3 comprises 17 residues.

Many counts were recorded for this clone. The V and J genes are TRBV5-6 and TRBJ1-5; tentative D call: TRBD1 (5 bases). The CDR3 has 15 residues. Trimming removed 4 bases from V and 6 bases from J, with 17 bases in between. Germline CDR1 and CDR2: SGHDT and YYEEEE. CDR3 in DNA: TGTGCCAGCAGCCGTCGGGGGTCGAGGGGTCAGCCCCAGCATTTT. It codes for CASSRRGSRGQPQHF.

This clone has ten or more counts. One end of the junction fails to match germline, which may point to a read error. The chain combines TRBV10-3 with TRBJ1-3; D unresolved. This CDR3 is built from 12 residues. Looked up from germline, CDR1 is ENHRY and CDR2 is SYGVKD. CDR3 residues: CAITERGNTIYF. CDR3 nucleotides: TGTGCCATCACTGAGCGGGGAAACACCATATATTTT.

There are a few counts of this clone. J is TRBJ2-5 and V is TRBV5-1; 8 nucleotides agree with TRBD1. Germline loops: CDR1 SGHRS, CDR2 YFSETQ. The CDR3 extends over 13 amino acids. V was pared by 4 bases and J by 11 bases, with 10 bases of the junction left unmatched. The CDR3 loop is CASSKIRGQEQYF. CDR3 nucleotides: TGCGCCAGCAGCAAGATCAGGGGGCAAGAGCAGTACTTC.

This clone was found many times. V is TRBV5-4 and J is TRBJ2-2; TRBD2 aligns across 10 bases. Germline CDR1 and CDR2: SGHNT and YYREEE (reference sequence). This CDR3 is 15 amino acids long. Trimming at V came to 4 bases and at J to 5 bases, leaving 5 bases not matched to a gene. This CDR3 reads CASSVSGRVTGELFF. The CDR3 DNA reads TGTGCCAGCAGCGTAAGCGGGAGGGTGACCGGGGAGCTGTTTTTT.

This clone has at least ten counts. This chain links TRBV5-6 with TRBJ1-5; perhaps TRBD1 as D (6 bases). With 2 bases removed from V and 6 bases from J, the gap between germline ends came to 12 bases. Germline CDR1 SGHDT, CDR2 YYEEEE. The CDR3 is 14 residues long. CDR3 sequence (DNA): TGTGCCAGCAGCTTAGGGGGGGCAGGTCAGCCCCAGCATTTT. It is translated as CASSLGGAGQPQHF.

This clone was picked up many times. The V call is TRBV6-1, the J call TRBJ2-7, with D possibly being TRBD2 (6 bases). Germline values: CDR1 MNHNS, CDR2 SASEGT. With 2 bases removed from V and 3 bases from J, the gap between germline ends came to 17 bases. The CDR3 runs 16 residues. CDR3 DNA: TGTGCCAGCAGTGAACCCCTAGGCGGGACCTACTACGAGCAGTACTTC. It translates to CASSEPLGGTYYEQYF.

This clone is labeled as medium-sized. This chain uses TRBV5-1 with TRBJ1-2, with D hard to call. CDR3 length: 12 amino acids. Trimming removed 1 base from V and 10 bases from J, with 11 bases in between. Germline-derived CDR1 and CDR2 are SGHRS and YFSETQ. The CDR3, as DNA: TGCGCCAGCAGCTTGTGGCCCGGAGACTACACCTTC. Protein product: CASSLWPGDYTF.

This clone was counted a few times. This CDR3 is CASSRQGEVPGNTIYF. As DNA, the CDR3 is TGTGCCAGCAGCCGCCAAGGGGAGGTACCTGGAAACACCATATATTTT. V usage is TRBV7-8 and J usage is TRBJ1-3, with a weak D call TRBD1 (5 bases). Germline V gene lookup returns CDR1 SGHVS and CDR2 FQNEAQ. The CDR3 consists of 16 residues. V lost 5 bases and J 2 bases, leaving 16 bases between the germline ends.

The V gene is TRBV9, the J gene TRBJ2-5; 10 positions agree with TRBD1. The ends lost 3 bases at V and 9 bases at J; junction bases unmatched: 11. The CDR3 consists of 15 residues. CDR1 and CDR2 (germline): SGDLS, YYNGEE. CDR3 DNA: TGTGCCAGCAGCGCGACCGTTGGGACAGGGGAGGCCCAGTACTTC. It is translated as CASSATVGTGEAQYF. Filled out from reference TRBV9 and TRBJ2-5, the complete variable domain reads DSGVTQTPKHLITATGQRVTLRCSPRSGDLSVYWYQQSLDQGLQFLIQYYNGEERAKGNILERFSAQQFPDLHSELNLSSLELGDSALYFCASSATVGTGEAQYFGPGTRLLVL.

This clone was found many times. The gene calls are TRBV5-5 and TRBJ2-3; D perhaps matches TRBD2 (5 bases). The CDR3 spans 15 residues. Germline V gene sequence: CDR1 SGHKS, CDR2 YYEKEE (reference sequence). Trimming removed 0 bases at V and 3 bases at J, with 11 bases between. The CDR3 loop reads CASSLGRVGTDTQYF. Here the CDR3 DNA reads TGTGCCAGCAGCTTGGGGCGGGTTGGAACAGATACGCAGTATTTT.

The chain is built from TRBV14 and TRBJ2-3, with a weak D call TRBD2 (6 bases). Trimming pared 0 bases from V and 2 bases from J, leaving 12 bases between. The CDR3 is 16 amino acids. Germline CDR1 SGHDN, CDR2 FVKESK. The CDR3 coding sequence is TGTGCCAGCAGCCAAGATGGGGGGAGATACACAGATACGCAGTATTTT. Translating it yields CASSQDGGRYTDTQYF.

This clone occurred many times. The chain joins TRBV19 to TRBJ1-3; no firm D call. The germline V gene has CDR1 LNHDA and CDR2 SQIVND (reference sequence). There are 14 residues in the CDR3. Trimming took 3 bases from V and 0 from J, leaving 6 bases between them. The chain's CDR3 is CASSMQDSGNTIYF. For the CDR3, the DNA is TGTGCCAGTAGTATGCAGGACTCTGGAAACACCATATATTTT.

This clone was picked up many times. The chain employs TRBV19 and TRBJ2-1; 8 bases align to TRBD2. Trimming at V came to 4 bases and at J to 7 bases, leaving 12 bases not matched to a gene. The germline gives CDR1 LNHDA, CDR2 SQIVND (reference sequence). The CDR3 is made up of 16 amino acids. CDR3 region: CASSKSRGGLLNEQFF. In nucleotides, the CDR3 is TGTGCCAGTAGTAAATCTCGGGGGGGCCTACTGAATGAGCAGTTCTTC.

This clone was detected many times. The V gene is TRBV2, the J gene TRBJ2-7; D possibly corresponds to TRBD1 (6 bases). V was trimmed by 8 bases and J by 2 bases, leaving 13 bases between them. Germline values: CDR1 SNHLY, CDR2 FYNNEI. This CDR3 contains 13 residues. The CDR3 DNA follows: TGTGCCAGCCGCTCAGGGGCCCCCTACGAGCAGTACTTC. The encoded protein is CASRSGAPYEQYF.

This clone was counted many times. This chain links TRBV12-5 with TRBJ1-5; TRBD1 matches 8 bases. The germline V gene encodes CDR1 LGHNT and CDR2 FRNRAP. The length of the CDR3 is 13 residues. Germline trimming cut 4 bases from V and 7 bases from J; bases unmatched to any gene: 3. The CDR3 spells CASGWTGNQPQHF. The CDR3 nucleotides read TGTGCTAGTGGTTGGACAGGGAACCAGCCCCAGCATTTT.

This clone occurred a few times. The rearrangement uses TRBV7-2 and TRBJ2-1; 10 bases fit TRBD1. Germline assignment: CDR1 SGHTA and CDR2 FQGNSA. V lost 4 bases to trimming and J lost 2 bases; unmatched junction nucleotides: 8. The CDR3 loop spans 17 amino acids. This CDR3 reads CASSSISGTGAYNEQFF. In DNA form, the CDR3 reads TGTGCCAGCAGCTCCATCTCCGGGACAGGGGCCTACAATGAGCAGTTCTTC.

There are many counts of this clone. This chain joins TRBV18 and TRBJ1-1; D gene uncertain. The V and J ends lost 3 bases and 6 bases respectively, with 11 bases between them. Germline values: CDR1 KGHSH, CDR2 LQKENI. The CDR3 length is 13 residues. The CDR3 region has the DNA TGTGCCAGCTCACCCGATCTGGCGGCTGAAGCTTTCTTT. It encodes CASSPDLAAEAFF.

In this sample, this clone turned up many times. This chain uses TRBV5-1 with TRBJ2-7; 7 bases match TRBD1. The CDR3 sequence is 13 residues long. V dropped 2 bases and J dropped 6; count of bases not matched to a gene: 5. CDR1 and CDR2 (germline): SGHRS, YFSETQ. CDR3 in DNA: TGCGCCAGCAGCTTCTACAGGGGAAGCGAGCAGTACTTC. This gives the protein CASSFYRGSEQYF.